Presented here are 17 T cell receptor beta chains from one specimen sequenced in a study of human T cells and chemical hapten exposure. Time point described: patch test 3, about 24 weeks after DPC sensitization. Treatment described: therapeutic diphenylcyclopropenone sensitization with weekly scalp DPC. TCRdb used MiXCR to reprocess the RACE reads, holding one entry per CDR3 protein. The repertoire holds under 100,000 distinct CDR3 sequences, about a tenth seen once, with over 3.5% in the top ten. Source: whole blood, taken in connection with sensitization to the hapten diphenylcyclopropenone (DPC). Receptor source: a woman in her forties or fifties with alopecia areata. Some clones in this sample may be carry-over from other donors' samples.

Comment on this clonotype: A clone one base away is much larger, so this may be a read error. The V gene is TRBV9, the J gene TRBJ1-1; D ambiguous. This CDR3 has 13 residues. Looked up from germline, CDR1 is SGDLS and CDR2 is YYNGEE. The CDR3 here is CASSSPGDTETFF. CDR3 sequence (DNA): TGTGCCAGCAGCTCCCCGGGCGACACTGAAACTTTCTTT.

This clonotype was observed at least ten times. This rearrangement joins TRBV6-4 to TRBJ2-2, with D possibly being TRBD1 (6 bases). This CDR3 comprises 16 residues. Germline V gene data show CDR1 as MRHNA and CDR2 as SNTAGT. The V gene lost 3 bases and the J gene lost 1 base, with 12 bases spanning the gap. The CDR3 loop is CASSERLRGNTGELFF. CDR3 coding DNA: TGTGCCAGCAGTGAACGGCTCAGGGGGAACACCGGGGAGCTGTTTTTT.

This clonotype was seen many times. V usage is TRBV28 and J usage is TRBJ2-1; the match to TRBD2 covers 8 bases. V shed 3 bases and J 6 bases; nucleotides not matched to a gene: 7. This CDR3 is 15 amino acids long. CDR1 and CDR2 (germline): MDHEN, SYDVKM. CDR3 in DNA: TGTGCCAGCAGTTTTGTCGGGAGGGCCCTCAATGAGCAGTTCTTC. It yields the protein CASSFVGRALNEQFF. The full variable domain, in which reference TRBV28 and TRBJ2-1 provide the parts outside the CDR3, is DVKVTQSSRYLVKRTGEKVFLECVQDMDHENMFWYRQDPGLGLRLIYFSYDVKMKEKGDIPEGYSVSREKKERFSLILESASTNQTSMYLCASSFVGRALNEQFFGPGTRLTVL.

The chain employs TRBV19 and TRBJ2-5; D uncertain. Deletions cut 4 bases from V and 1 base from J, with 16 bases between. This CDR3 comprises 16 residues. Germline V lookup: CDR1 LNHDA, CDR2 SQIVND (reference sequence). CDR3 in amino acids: CASSTPTWSAQETQYF. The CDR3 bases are TGTGCCAGTAGTACGCCCACCTGGAGCGCCCAAGAGACCCAGTACTTC.

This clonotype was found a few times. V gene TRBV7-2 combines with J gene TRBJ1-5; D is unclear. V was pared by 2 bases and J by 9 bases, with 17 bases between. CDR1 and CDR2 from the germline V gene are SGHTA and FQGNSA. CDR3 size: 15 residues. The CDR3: CASSLMRTSPSPQHF. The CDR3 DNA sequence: TGTGCCAGCAGCTTAATGAGGACGTCCCCATCGCCCCAGCATTTT.

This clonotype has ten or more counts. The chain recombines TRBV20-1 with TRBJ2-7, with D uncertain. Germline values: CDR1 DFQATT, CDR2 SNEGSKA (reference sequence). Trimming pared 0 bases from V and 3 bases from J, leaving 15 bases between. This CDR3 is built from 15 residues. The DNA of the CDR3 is TGCAGTGCTAGAGACAACGACTCCCCCAACTACGAGCAGTACTTC. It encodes CSARDNDSPNYEQYF.

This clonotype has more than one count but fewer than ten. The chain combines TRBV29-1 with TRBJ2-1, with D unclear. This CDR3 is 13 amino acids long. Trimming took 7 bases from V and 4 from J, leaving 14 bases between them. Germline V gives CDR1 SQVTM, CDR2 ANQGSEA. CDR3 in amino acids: CSASPPGYNEQFF. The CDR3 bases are TGCAGCGCCAGCCCCCCCGGGTACAATGAGCAGTTCTTC.

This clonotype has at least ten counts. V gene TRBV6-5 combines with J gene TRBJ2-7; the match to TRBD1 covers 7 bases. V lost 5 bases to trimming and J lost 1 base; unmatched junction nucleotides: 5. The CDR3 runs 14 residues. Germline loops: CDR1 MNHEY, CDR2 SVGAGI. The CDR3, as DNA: TGTGCCAGCAGTCCCCAGACAGGGTCCTACGAGCAGTACTTC. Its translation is CASSPQTGSYEQYF.

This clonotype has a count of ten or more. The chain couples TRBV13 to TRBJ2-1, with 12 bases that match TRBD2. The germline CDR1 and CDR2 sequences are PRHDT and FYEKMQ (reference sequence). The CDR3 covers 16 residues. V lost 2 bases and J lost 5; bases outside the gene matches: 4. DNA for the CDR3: TGTGCCAGCAGCTTAAGACTAGCGGGAGATCACAATGAGCAGTTCTTC. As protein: CASSLRLAGDHNEQFF.

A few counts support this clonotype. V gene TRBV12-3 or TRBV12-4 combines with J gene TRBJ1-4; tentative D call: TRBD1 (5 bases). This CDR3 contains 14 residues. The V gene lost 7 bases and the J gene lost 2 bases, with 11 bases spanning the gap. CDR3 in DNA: TGTGCCAGCAATAGAGGGACGACTAATGAAAAACTGTTTTTT. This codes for CASNRGTTNEKLFF.

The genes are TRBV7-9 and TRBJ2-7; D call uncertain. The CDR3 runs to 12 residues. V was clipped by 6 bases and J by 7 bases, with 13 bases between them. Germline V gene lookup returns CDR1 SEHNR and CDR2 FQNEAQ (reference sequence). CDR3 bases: TGTGCCAGCAGTCCGGCAGCGAAGGAGCAGTACTTC. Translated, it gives CASSPAAKEQYF.

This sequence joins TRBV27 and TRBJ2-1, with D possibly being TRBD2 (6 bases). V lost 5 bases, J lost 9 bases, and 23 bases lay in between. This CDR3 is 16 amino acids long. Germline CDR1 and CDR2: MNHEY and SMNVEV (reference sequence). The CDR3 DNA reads TGTGCCAGCAGTCCCACCTTGGGGGAGGCACTGTTTGAGCAGTTCTTC. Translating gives CASSPTLGEALFEQFF.

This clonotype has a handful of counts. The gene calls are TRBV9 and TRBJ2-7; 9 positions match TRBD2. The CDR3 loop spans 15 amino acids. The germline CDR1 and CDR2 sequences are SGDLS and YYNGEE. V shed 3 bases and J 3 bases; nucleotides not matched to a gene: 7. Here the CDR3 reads CASSAHSGSIYEQYF. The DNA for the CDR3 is TGTGCCAGCAGCGCCCATAGCGGGAGCATCTACGAGCAGTACTTC.

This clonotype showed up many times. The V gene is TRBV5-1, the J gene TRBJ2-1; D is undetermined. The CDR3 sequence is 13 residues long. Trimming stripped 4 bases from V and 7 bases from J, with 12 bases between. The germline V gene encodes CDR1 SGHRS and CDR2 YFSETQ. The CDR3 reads CASSPVGVNEQFF. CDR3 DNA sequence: TGCGCCAGCAGCCCTGTTGGGGTAAATGAGCAGTTCTTC.

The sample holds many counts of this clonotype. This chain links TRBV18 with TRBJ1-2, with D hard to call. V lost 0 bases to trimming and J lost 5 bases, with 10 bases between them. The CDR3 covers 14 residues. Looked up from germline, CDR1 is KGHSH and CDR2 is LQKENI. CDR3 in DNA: TGTGCCAGCTCACCACCATCCATCGGGTATGGCTACACCTTC. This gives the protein CASSPPSIGYGYTF.

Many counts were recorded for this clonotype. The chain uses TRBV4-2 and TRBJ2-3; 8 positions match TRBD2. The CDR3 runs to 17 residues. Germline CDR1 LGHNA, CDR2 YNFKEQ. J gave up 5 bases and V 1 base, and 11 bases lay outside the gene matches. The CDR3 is CASSQGPGGGFGDTQYF. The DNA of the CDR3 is TGTGCCAGCAGCCAAGGCCCCGGGGGGGGCTTCGGAGATACGCAGTATTTT.

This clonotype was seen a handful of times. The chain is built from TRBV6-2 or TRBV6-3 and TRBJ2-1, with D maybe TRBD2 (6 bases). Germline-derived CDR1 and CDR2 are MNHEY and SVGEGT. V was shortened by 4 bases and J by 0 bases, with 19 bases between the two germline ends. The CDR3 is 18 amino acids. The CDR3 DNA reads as TGTGCCAGCAGTTCCCCGATTCCTAGCGTGAGCTCCTACAATGAGCAGTTCTTC. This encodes CASSSPIPSVSSYNEQFF.